The 27 T cell receptor beta chains listed next were all sequenced from one sample in a study of shared clonotypes between healthy human individuals. The protocol was immunoSEQ multiplex PCR, while the TCRdb copy is restricted to in-frame clones and leaves out a portion. The sample records some 2,100,000 clones, about 94% being singletons. The sequenced sample was naive CD4+ T cells sorted from blood. The sample's subset: CD45RA+ positively selected. The receptors derive from a man between 18 and 35 years old in good health.

This clone was seen just once. The rearrangement links TRBV29-1 to TRBJ2-5; D call uncertain. This CDR3 region has 13 residues. Deletions cut 2 bases from V and 3 bases from J, with 10 bases between. The germline gives CDR1 SQVTM, CDR2 ANQGSEA. The CDR3 sequence is CSVESRLEETQYF. CDR3 nucleotide sequence: TGCAGCGTTGAATCACGATTAGAAGAGACCCAGTACTTC.

This chain uses TRBV6-1 with TRBJ2-3; a possible D gene is TRBD2 (6 bases). The CDR3 length is 14 residues. V was cut by 6 bases and J by 0 bases, with 10 bases left in between. Per the germline V gene, CDR1 is MNHNS and CDR2 is SASEGT. The DNA of the CDR3 is TGTGCCAGCAGCAGGGACTCTAGCACAGATACGCAGTATTTT. This encodes CASSRDSSTDTQYF.

As to this clone: Other DNA sequences in the same sample also yield this CDR3. The chain combines TRBV5-1 with TRBJ2-3, with 16 bases lining up with TRBD2. The germline V gene encodes CDR1 SGHRS and CDR2 YFSETQ. The length of the CDR3 is 17 residues. V shed 4 bases and J 3 bases; nucleotides not matched to a gene: 5. CDR3 nucleotide sequence: TGCGCCAGCAGCACGGGACTAGCGGGGGGGCGTACAGATACGCAGTATTTT. This gives the protein CASSTGLAGGRTDTQYF.

This clone was seen just once. The sample has other DNA sequences that encode this CDR3 too. The V gene is TRBV10-3, the J gene TRBJ2-2, with D perhaps given as TRBD1 or TRBD2 (5 bases each). This CDR3 contains 12 residues. The germline CDR1 and CDR2 sequences are ENHRY and SYGVKD. With 2 bases removed from V and 8 bases from J, the gap between germline ends came to 6 bases. The CDR3 DNA reads as TGTGCCATCAGTGAGGGGACGGGGGAGCTGTTTTTT. Translated: CAISEGTGELFF.

The chain has TRBV25-1 and TRBJ1-1; TRBD1 matches at 7 bases. The CDR3 sequence is 14 residues long. The J segment lost 4 bases and the V segment lost 2 bases, leaving 4 bases of the junction unmatched. Germline-derived CDR1 and CDR2 are MGHDK and SYGVNS. The CDR3 sequence is CASSEGAGGTEAFF. In nucleotides, the CDR3 is TGTGCCAGCAGTGAAGGCGCAGGGGGCACTGAAGCTTTCTTT.

J is TRBJ2-3 and V is TRBV9; the match to TRBD2 covers 10 bases. Germline lookup yields CDR1 SGDLS and CDR2 YYNGEE. The V segment lost 4 bases and the J segment 1 base; nucleotides outside the gene matches: 6. The length of the CDR3 is 16 residues. The CDR3 sequence: CASSKRTSGGTDTQYF. In nucleotides, the CDR3 is TGTGCCAGCAGCAAACGGACTAGCGGAGGCACAGATACGCAGTATTTT.

This chain uses TRBV5-1 with TRBJ1-2; 7 positions agree with TRBD1. Germline V CDR1 and CDR2: SGHRS, YFSETQ. The CDR3 length is 14 residues. J gave up 6 bases and V 1 base, and 6 bases lay outside the gene matches. The CDR3 nucleotides are TGCGCCAGCAGCTTGTACCAGGGGGGCAATGGCTACACCTTC. It encodes CASSLYQGGNGYTF.

Comment on this clone: A read error may produce the germline difference seen at one junction end. The rearrangement links TRBV7-7 to TRBJ2-2; D is ambiguous. This CDR3 contains 13 residues. In germline, CDR1 is SSHAT, CDR2 FNYEAQ (reference sequence). Written as DNA, the CDR3 is TGTGCTAGCAGCGAAAATAGGGCCGGGGAGCTGTTTTTT. As protein: CASSENRAGELFF.

The J gene is TRBJ2-1, the V gene TRBV5-1; D remains ambiguous. V gave up 3 bases and J gave up 10 bases, with 14 bases separating them. Germline CDR1 SGHRS, CDR2 YFSETQ. This CDR3 is built from 13 residues. CDR3 nucleotide sequence: TGCGCCAGCAGCTCTCAAGGAAGGTCGGAGCAGTTCTTC. This gives the protein CASSSQGRSEQFF.

The V gene is TRBV18, the J gene TRBJ2-5, with 9 nucleotides matching TRBD2. J gave up 4 bases and V 1 base, and 4 bases lay outside the gene matches. The CDR3 totals 15 residues. Germline assignment: CDR1 KGHSH and CDR2 LQKENI. The CDR3 sequence: CASSPRLAGTETQYF. In DNA, the CDR3 is TGTGCCAGCTCACCACGTCTAGCGGGAACAGAGACCCAGTACTTC.

This clone came up once. The CDR3 region is CASNRSGANVLTF. CDR3 DNA: TGTGCCAGCAATCGCTCTGGGGCCAACGTCCTGACTTTC. V is TRBV27 and J is TRBJ2-6; D is unclear. The CDR3 contains 13 residues. V was cut by 7 bases and J by 0 bases, with 4 bases left in between. CDR1 and CDR2 from the germline V gene are MNHEY and SMNVEV (reference sequence).

The chain combines TRBV5-1 with TRBJ2-3, with 7 nucleotides matching TRBD1. The J segment lost 2 bases and the V segment lost 5 bases, leaving 8 bases of the junction unmatched. This CDR3 is 15 amino acids long. Germline V gene sequence: CDR1 SGHRS, CDR2 YFSETQ. Here the CDR3 DNA reads TGCGCCAGCAGTTTCGACAGGGAGTTCACAGATACGCAGTATTTT. Protein sequence: CASSFDREFTDTQYF. Full variable domain (remainder filled in from reference TRBV5-1 and TRBJ2-3): KAGVTQTPRYLIKTRGQQVTLSCSPISGHRSVSWYQQTPGQGLQFLFEYFSETQRNKGNFPGRFSGRQFSNSRSEMNVSTLELGDSALYLCASSFDREFTDTQYFGPGTRLTVL.

In its sample, this clone was seen once. J is TRBJ2-2 and V is TRBV5-5; D remains unclear. The CDR3 extends over 16 amino acids. Germline CDR1 is SGHKS and CDR2 is YYEKEE (reference sequence). The V end lost 0 bases, the J end lost 0 bases, and 9 bases lay between the germline ends. The CDR3, as DNA: TGTGCCAGCAGCTTGGCCGTACTACCGAACACCGGGGAGCTGTTTTTT. This gives the protein CASSLAVLPNTGELFF.

The rearrangement joins TRBV6-6 to TRBJ1-1, with 8 bases lining up with TRBD1. Germline V lookup: CDR1 MNHNY, CDR2 SVGAGI (reference sequence). V lost 7 bases and J lost 4; bases outside the gene matches: 11. The CDR3 has 15 residues. For the CDR3, the DNA is TGTGCCAGCAAAAAGGGGGACAGGACAGGCACTGAAGCTTTCTTT. It specifies CASKKGDRTGTEAFF.

This clone has only a few counts. This chain connects TRBV6-5 to TRBJ1-6, with TRBD1 identical over 9 bases. Unmatched junction bases numbered 3, after V lost 5 bases and J lost 7 bases. The CDR3 is made up of 14 amino acids. Germline CDR1 is MNHEY and CDR2 is SVGAGI. CDR3 nucleotides: TGTGCCAGCAGTGAGGGGACAGGGAATTCACCCCTCCACTTT. This sequence encodes CASSEGTGNSPLHF.

The sample holds a few counts of this clone. The chain employs TRBV5-4 and TRBJ1-5; TRBD1 matches 7 bases. The V segment lost 5 bases and the J segment 8 bases; nucleotides outside the gene matches: 13. The CDR3 has 15 amino acids. Per germline, CDR1 SGHNT and CDR2 YYREEE (reference sequence). The chain's CDR3 is CASSLGVGQQKPQHF. The CDR3 nucleotides are TGTGCCAGCAGTCTGGGGGTGGGACAGCAGAAGCCCCAGCATTTT.

The V gene is TRBV18, the J gene TRBJ1-6, with D unclear. CDR1 and CDR2 from the germline V gene are KGHSH and LQKENI. This CDR3 is 14 amino acids long. Trimming stripped 2 bases from V and 8 bases from J, with 10 bases between. CDR3 DNA sequence: TGTGCCAGCTCACCAACTCTGACCGATTCACCCCTCCACTTT. Residues: CASSPTLTDSPLHF.

This chain joins TRBV7-2 and TRBJ2-7; D possibly corresponds to TRBD1 (6 bases). The CDR3 totals 12 residues. CDR1 is SGHTA and CDR2 is FQGNSA in the germline V gene. The V and J ends lost 10 bases and 0 bases respectively, with 10 bases between them. CDR3 sequence: CAIGQFSYEQYF. CDR3 sequence (DNA): TGTGCCATCGGACAGTTCTCCTACGAGCAGTACTTC. Supplemented by reference TRBV7-2 and TRBJ2-7, the full variable domain reads GAGVSQSPSNKVTEKGKDVELRCDPISGHTALYWYRQSLGQGLEFLIYFQGNSAPDKSGLPSDRFSAERTGGSVSTLTIQRTQQEDSAVYLCAIGQFSYEQYFGPGTRLTVT.

Turning to this clone: Additional DNA sequences in this sample encode the identical CDR3. This chain links TRBV6-1 with TRBJ1-5; D might be TRBD1 (6 bases). CDR3 length: 14 residues. Per germline, CDR1 MNHNS and CDR2 SASEGT. Trimming took off 6 bases at V and 1 base at J, with 10 bases between the two ends. The CDR3 region has the DNA TGTGCCAGCAGCGTAGGGGGGAGCAATCAGCCCCAGCATTTT. Protein: CASSVGGSNQPQHF.

The genes are TRBV10-1 and TRBJ2-5; 8 bases fit TRBD2. This CDR3 spans 17 amino acids. From germline, CDR1 is WNHNN and CDR2 SYGVQD (reference sequence). J was trimmed by 0 bases and V by 3 bases; bases with no gene match: 9. As DNA, the CDR3 is TGCGCCAGCAGTGATGTCCTAGCGGGTACATACCAAGAGACCCAGTACTTC. Protein sequence: CASSDVLAGTYQETQYF.

The V and J genes are TRBV28 and TRBJ1-2; 10 positions agree with TRBD1. Losses at the gene ends were 8 bases for V and 4 bases for J; bases not matched to a gene: 7. CDR3 length: 14 amino acids. CDR1 MDHEN and CDR2 SYDVKM come from the germline V gene. Here the CDR3 reads CASRDRGLSYGYTF. For the CDR3, the DNA is TGTGCCAGCCGGGACAGGGGACTGAGCTATGGCTACACCTTC.

The rearrangement uses TRBV4-1 and TRBJ2-7; D could derive from TRBD1 or TRBD2 (5 bases each). Germline-derived CDR1 and CDR2 are MGHRA and YSYEKL. The CDR3 covers 15 residues. Between the trimmed V and J ends, which lost 2 bases and 2 bases, there was a span of 13 bases. The CDR3 loop is CASSQSDTGPYEQYF. CDR3 coding DNA: TGCGCCAGCAGCCAAAGCGACACGGGGCCCTACGAGCAGTACTTC.

The V gene is TRBV18, the J gene TRBJ1-6, with TRBD1 identical over 10 bases. J gave up 10 bases and V 4 bases, and 4 bases lay outside the gene matches. The CDR3 covers 14 residues. CDR1 and CDR2 (germline): KGHSH, LQKENI. The CDR3 spells CASSRGTGESPLHF. In DNA, the CDR3 is TGTGCCAGCTCACGCGGGACAGGGGAATCACCCCTCCACTTT. The variable domain in full, completed from reference TRBV18 and TRBJ1-6, reads NAGVMQNPRHLVRRRGQEARLRCSPMKGHSHVYWYRQLPEEGLKFMVYLQKENIIDESGMPKERFSAEFPKEGPSILRIQQVVRGDSAAYFCASSRGTGESPLHFGNGTRLTVT.

The V and J genes are TRBV7-9 and TRBJ2-1, with D tentatively TRBD1 or TRBD2 (6 bases each). This CDR3 has 12 amino acids. Trimming took 5 bases from V and 10 from J, leaving 12 bases between them. From germline, CDR1 is SEHNR and CDR2 FQNEAQ (reference sequence). The CDR3 DNA sequence: TGTGCCAGCAGCCCCGAAGGGGGGGAGCAGTTCTTC. It translates to CASSPEGGEQFF.

The gene calls are TRBV25-1 and TRBJ1-1; 7 bases match TRBD1. The CDR3 sequence is 15 residues long. V gave up 2 bases and J gave up 0 bases; unmatched junction bases: 3. Looked up from germline, CDR1 is MGHDK and CDR2 is SYGVNS. The chain's CDR3 is CASSEHGTVNTEAFF. The CDR3 nucleotides read TGTGCCAGCAGTGAACATGGGACAGTGAACACTGAAGCTTTCTTT.

CDR3 sequence (DNA): TGTGCCAGCAGCCTCCGGGACAGGGGAACCAATGAGCAGTTCTTC. Amino acids: CASSLRDRGTNEQFF. The chain employs TRBV7-2 and TRBJ2-1, with 10 bases fitting TRBD1. The CDR3 is 15 amino acids. From germline, CDR1 is SGHTA and CDR2 FQGNSA. Trimming at V came to 5 bases and at J to 6 bases, leaving 7 bases not matched to a gene.

The J gene is TRBJ2-3, the V gene TRBV7-9; 12 bases line up with TRBD2. Trimming cost V 0 bases and J 2 bases; bases outside gene matches: 6. This CDR3 comprises 18 residues. Germline values: CDR1 SEHNR, CDR2 FQNEAQ (reference sequence). The CDR3 spells CASSLAPGLAGNTDTQYF. DNA of the CDR3: TGTGCCAGCAGCTTAGCGCCCGGACTAGCGGGGAACACAGATACGCAGTATTTT.